This T cell receptor beta chain was recovered during a study of OX40 agonist ivuxolimab in advanced cancers. Study as a whole: Each dose-escalation patient presented with hepatocellular carcinoma, melanoma, renal cell or head and neck cancer.

Whole-study results and caveats: More expanded clones were seen, on average, in CD8+ T cells than in CD4+. There were also nonresponders showing low normalized T-cell clonal expansion.

This clone was seen once. Its antigen is still unknown. V was pared by 4 bases and J by 2 bases, with 8 bases between. The germline V gene has CDR1 SEHNR and CDR2 FQNEAQ (reference sequence). The CDR3 has 13 residues. Assay: immunoSEQ multiplex PCR; the TCRdb copy retains only in-frame clones and omits some. The table includes about 20,000 clones, approximately 86% detected once. Patients were ineligible given autoimmune disease history or systemic immunosuppression. The rearrangement links TRBV7-9 to TRBJ2-5; D unclear. Specimen: CD4+ or CD8+ T cells sorted from blood, collected in a trial of the OX40 agonist ivuxolimab. This clonotype originated in an adult with an advanced solid tumor such as melanoma, head and neck, liver or kidney cancer. This chain's CDR3 is CASSYLTQETQYF. CDR3 coding DNA: TGTGCCAGCAGCTACCTCACGCAAGAGACCCAGTACTTC.